Described below is a single T cell receptor (beta chain) sequence and its context. This specimen comes from a study of blood T cell repertoires in COVID-19. Study as a whole: Some COVID-19 samples were acute and others convalescent; all came from the United States, Italy and Spain. T cells, B-cell-depleted T cells, or PBMCs supplied cDNA or gDNA.

Deletions cut 8 bases from V and 6 bases from J, with 16 bases between. The germline gives CDR1 LNHDA, CDR2 SQIVND (reference sequence). CDR3 length equals 13 residues. Methods used by the authors: Reference gene primer amplification in the assay estimated nucleated cell counts. Here immunoSEQ multiplex PCR was the method, and the copy in TCRdb shows in-frame clones only, minus some. That table furnishes V, J and clone size, whereas the DNA furnished D and trimming. The sample contains around 150,000 clones, approximately 88% of which appear only once. The TCR was taken from a woman over 75 with active or convalescent COVID-19. V is TRBV19 and J is TRBJ1-1; D is possibly TRBD1 (5 bases). What was sequenced was peripheral blood. CDR3 residues: CASRERGTAEAFF. As DNA, the CDR3 is TGTGCCAGTCGGGAGAGAGGGACCGCTGAAGCTTTCTTT.